Many counts were recorded for the clone carrying this TCR beta chain. MiXCR was run by TCRdb on the 5' RACE reads, yielding one entry per CDR3 protein. The sample has tens of thousands of distinct CDR3 sequences, approximately 3.5% seen once. The data are from a study of T cells after yellow fever vaccination. The ends lost 4 bases at V and 7 bases at J; junction bases unmatched: 10. Per germline, CDR1 GTSNPN and CDR2 SVGIG (reference sequence). CDR3 length: 15 amino acids. The specimen was PBMCs, either bulk or a sorted T-cell subset (CD4+, CD8+, memory, or dextramer-sorted; not recorded which), collected around 45 days after the first yellow fever vaccination. This clonotype originated in a man younger than 35 who received the YFV17D yellow fever vaccine. J is TRBJ2-2 and V is TRBV30, with 9 bases matching TRBD1. CDR3 region: CAWMDRGPRDGELFF. The CDR3 region has the DNA TGTGCCTGGATGGACAGGGGCCCTCGGGACGGGGAGCTGTTTTTT.